This T cell receptor (beta chain) was found in a study of CD8 T cells in ankylosing spondylitis. V shed 6 bases and J shed 8 bases, with 25 bases lying between them. This CDR3 is 16 amino acids long. Germline V gene lookup returns CDR1 SEHNR and CDR2 FQNEAQ (reference sequence). For this clonotype: Its antigen is as yet unknown.

Making use of molecular barcodes, quantitative 5'-RACE generated TCR beta libraries. TCRdb re-called the 5' RACE reads with MiXCR, one entry per CDR3 protein. This table has about 800,000 distinct CDR3 sequences, over 9.5% appearing once. Points from the study as a whole: Researchers report that disease-linked clones proved CD8+ and relatively rare in peripheral blood. Some of the motif variants had earlier been found in reactive arthritis patients' fluid and blood. Characteristic of ankylosing spondylitis blood, it appeared, was a TCR beta motif comprising roughly eight highly homologous variants. Reports say disease-linked clones showed up significantly more in matched ankylosing spondylitis synovial fluid.

The chain links TRBV7-9 to TRBJ1-2, with a possible D match to TRBD1 (6 bases). The specimen sequenced was blood, either unsorted or a sorted T cell fraction (not recorded which). The sequence came from a male donor with ankylosing spondylitis. The CDR3 DNA is TGTGCCAGCAGTTCCTTACGAATCCCAGGGGCTGGAGGCTACACCTTC. Protein: CASSSLRIPGAGGYTF. The variable domain in full, completed from reference TRBV7-9 and TRBJ1-2, reads DTGVSQNPRHKITKRGQNVTFRCDPISEHNRLYWYRQTLGQGPEFLTYFQNEAQLEKSRLLSDRFSAERPKGSFSTLEIQRTEQGDSAMYLCASSSLRIPGAGGYTFGSGTRLTVV.